The TCR beta chain under discussion was sequenced for a study of neoadjuvant nivolumab and ipilimumab in lung cancer. Produced via immunoSEQ multiplex PCR; TCRdb's table is partial and in-frame only. The profile shows more than 7,500 clones, roughly four fifths of them singletons. This clone was seen a handful of times. The receptor was isolated from an adult with non-small cell lung cancer. The source material was peripheral blood, sampled before neoadjuvant nivolumab, alone or with ipilimumab.

The CDR3 DNA is TGTGCCAGCAGCTTGCCCCTCCGGGACACCGGGGAGCTGTTTTTT. It codes for CASSLPLRDTGELFF. The V gene is TRBV7-9, the J gene TRBJ2-2; D not certain. The CDR3 spans 15 residues. Trimming stripped 3 bases from V and 3 bases from J, with 11 bases between. Germline V gene data show CDR1 as SEHNR and CDR2 as FQNEAQ (reference sequence).